The clone carrying this TCR beta chain was recorded once. This table comes from immunoSEQ multiplex PCR, and its TCRdb copy is limited to in-frame clones, with some not included. The table includes about 92,000 clones, approximately 82% detected once. Looked up from germline, CDR1 is MRHNA and CDR2 is SNTAGT. This CDR3 is built from 19 residues. The V end was cut by 4 bases, the J end by 0 bases, with 19 bases between. This sample was included in a study of control samples from healthy donors and cancer patients. Sequenced: blood. The receptor was isolated from a woman aged 55-70 years in good health. The chain combines TRBV6-4 with TRBJ1-6; TRBD1 is a possible D gene (6 bases). In DNA, the CDR3 is TGTGCCAGCAGTGGGCGGGGGCGCAGATCAAGCTCCTATAATTCACCCCTCCACTTT. Encoded protein: CASSGRGRRSSSYNSPLHF.